Listed below are T cell receptor beta chains from one sample, sequenced in a study of T cell repertoires in cytomegalovirus infection. TCRdb reanalysed the reads using MiXCR and keeps one entry per CDR3 protein. The sample comprises a few hundred thousand distinct CDR3 sequences, roughly 13% of which are singletons, and roughly 8.9% rests with the top ten. Sequencing was done on a sample of PBMCs. All receptors derive from a human donor in good health (CMV status not recorded). Some clones in this sample may be carry-over from other donors' samples. CDR3s leave out the opening cysteine and the closing phenylalanine or tryptophan. A D gene is named only where the DNA matches it firmly.

V,D,CDR3
TRBV5-1,NA,ASSPPVTGSYNEQF
TRBV7-2,NA,ASSSGQSSYNEQF
TRBV2,NA,ASSGPGAGHSNQPQH
TRBV6-2/TRBV6-3,NA,ASSYPSVHLEY
TRBV4-1,TRBD1,ASSRSTGATYGYT
TRBV7-2,NA,ASSYDTGELF
TRBV19,TRBD1,ATGDRNTDTQY
TRBV20-1,NA,SARFGGNTIY
TRBV12-3/TRBV12-4,NA,ASWSTAEAF
TRBV2,TRBD1,ASSERGQQRRQPQH